One and the same sample provided the 8 T cell receptor beta chains below, sequenced in a study of T-cell reconstitution after alpha-beta-depleted transplantation in children. Unique molecular identifiers tagged the TCRbeta library. TCRdb redid the calling of the PCR reads with MiXCR, one entry per CDR3 protein. The profile shows about 290,000 distinct CDR3 sequences, 10% of them singletons. The sample consisted of PBMCs, taken before TCRalphabeta/CD19-depleted stem cell transplant. The receptors were sampled from a boy under two years old with acute myeloid leukemia, due to receive a stem cell transplant.

The chain recombines TRBV12-3 or TRBV12-4 with TRBJ2-3; TRBD1 matches at 10 bases. V lost 6 bases, J lost 3 bases, and 15 bases stayed unmatched. CDR3 length: 18 amino acids. CDR3 region: CASSLSSSTGQGTDTQYF. CDR3 nucleotide sequence: TGTGCCAGCAGCCTTTCCTCCTCGACGGGACAGGGGACAGATACGCAGTATTTT.

This clonotype was recorded a few times. The chain links TRBV9 to TRBJ1-2; D gene unclear. In germline, CDR1 is SGDLS, CDR2 YYNGEE. The CDR3 spans 13 residues. V lost 3 bases and J 2 bases, leaving 8 bases between the germline ends. In nucleotides, the CDR3 is TGTGCCAGCAGCGCCGGACGGAACTATGGCTACACCTTC. Its protein product is CASSAGRNYGYTF.

This clonotype was seen many times. The gene calls are TRBV28 and TRBJ2-3, with D possibly called TRBD1 or TRBD2 (6 bases each). The CDR3 contains 15 residues. Trimming shortened V by 6 bases and J by 5 bases, and 18 bases separated the two germline ends. Germline lookup yields CDR1 MDHEN and CDR2 SYDVKM. CDR3 loop: CASRLGGSLIDTQYF. CDR3 sequence (DNA): TGTGCCAGCAGATTAGGGGGGTCGCTTATAGATACGCAGTATTTT.

This clonotype was seen a few times. The V call is TRBV9, the J call TRBJ2-1, with TRBD2 matching 8 bases. The V segment lost 0 bases and the J segment 5 bases; nucleotides outside the gene matches: 4. Per germline, CDR1 SGDLS and CDR2 YYNGEE. The CDR3 has 15 residues. The CDR3 coding sequence is TGTGCCAGCAGCGTAGGGGTAGCGGGAAACAATGAGCAGTTCTTC. Its translation: CASSVGVAGNNEQFF.

In its sample, this clonotype was seen many times. CDR3 sequence: CATRPGNLYGYTF. Written as DNA, the CDR3 is TGTGCCACCAGGCCGGGAAATCTTTATGGCTACACCTTC. The rearrangement uses TRBV6-1 and TRBJ1-2; D is unclear. Trimming stripped 10 bases from V and 5 bases from J, with 17 bases between. The germline V gene encodes CDR1 MNHNS and CDR2 SASEGT. This CDR3 is built from 13 residues.

This clonotype was recorded many times. The chain has TRBV7-6 and TRBJ2-3; possible D gene TRBD2, 6 bases. V dropped 3 bases and J dropped 0 bases, with 10 bases sitting between them. The CDR3 runs 15 residues. Per germline, CDR1 SGHVS and CDR2 FNYEAQ. CDR3: CASSFVTSSTDTQYF. In DNA form, the CDR3 reads TGTGCCAGCAGCTTTGTAACTAGCAGCACAGATACGCAGTATTTT. Supplemented by reference TRBV7-6 and TRBJ2-3, the full variable domain reads GAGVSQSPRYKVTKRGQDVALRCDPISGHVSLYWYRQALGQGPEFLTYFNYEAQQDKSGLPNDRFSAERPEGSISTLTIQRTEQRDSAMYRCASSFVTSSTDTQYFGPGTRLTVL.

At least ten counts were recorded for this clonotype. The chain employs TRBV9 and TRBJ2-5; TRBD2 is a possible D gene (7 bases). The V end was cut by 0 bases, the J end by 2 bases, with 14 bases between. This CDR3 is 16 amino acids long. Per germline, CDR1 SGDLS and CDR2 YYNGEE. As DNA, the CDR3 is TGTGCCAGCAGCGTAGTGGGGGGGCCCGGACAAGAGACCCAGTACTTC. This encodes CASSVVGGPGQETQYF.

The V and J genes are TRBV20-1 and TRBJ1-5; weak D call: TRBD1 (5 bases). The CDR3 loop spans 13 amino acids. V was shortened by 6 bases and J by 1 base, with 10 bases between the two germline ends. Per germline, CDR1 DFQATT and CDR2 SNEGSKA (reference sequence). DNA for the CDR3: TGCAGTGCCTGGGGGGAGAGCAATCAGCCCCAGCATTTT. Translated: CSAWGESNQPQHF.